The clone carrying this T cell receptor (beta chain) has just a few counts. The sample comes from a study of long-term antiretroviral therapy in people with HIV. Sequencing relied on immunoSEQ assay v3.0, run at survey level. Using immunoSEQ multiplex PCR, the repertoire was profiled, and TCRdb retains in-frame clones only, with some absent. The sample consists of around 15,000 clones, under 90% of them appearing once. The receptor was isolated from a man younger than 30 with HIV. The starting material was unsorted PBMCs, obtained 0.1 years after starting antiretroviral therapy.

In DNA, the CDR3 is TGCAGCGTTGGAGGAGGGGAACCCTACGAGCAGTACTTC. Its protein product is CSVGGGEPYEQYF. V is TRBV29-1 and J is TRBJ2-7, with D maybe TRBD2 (6 bases). The CDR3 length is 13 residues. Germline-derived CDR1 and CDR2 are SQVTM and ANQGSEA. The V end lost 4 bases, the J end lost 2 bases, and 12 bases lay between the germline ends.